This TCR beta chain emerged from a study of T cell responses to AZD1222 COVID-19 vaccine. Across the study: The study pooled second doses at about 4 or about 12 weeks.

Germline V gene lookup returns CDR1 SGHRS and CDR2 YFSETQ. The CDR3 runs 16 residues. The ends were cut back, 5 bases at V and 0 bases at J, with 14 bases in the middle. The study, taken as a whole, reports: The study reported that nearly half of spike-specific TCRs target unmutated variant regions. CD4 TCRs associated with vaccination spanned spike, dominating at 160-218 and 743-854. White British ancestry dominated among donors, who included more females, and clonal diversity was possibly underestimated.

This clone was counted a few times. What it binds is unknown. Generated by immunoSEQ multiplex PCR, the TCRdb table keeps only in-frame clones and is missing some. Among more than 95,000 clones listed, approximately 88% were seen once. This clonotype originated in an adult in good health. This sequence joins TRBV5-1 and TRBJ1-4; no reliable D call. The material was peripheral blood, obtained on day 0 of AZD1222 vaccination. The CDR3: CASSSTGESTNEKLFF. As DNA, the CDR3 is TGCGCCAGCAGTTCCACGGGCGAATCAACTAATGAAAAACTGTTTTTT.